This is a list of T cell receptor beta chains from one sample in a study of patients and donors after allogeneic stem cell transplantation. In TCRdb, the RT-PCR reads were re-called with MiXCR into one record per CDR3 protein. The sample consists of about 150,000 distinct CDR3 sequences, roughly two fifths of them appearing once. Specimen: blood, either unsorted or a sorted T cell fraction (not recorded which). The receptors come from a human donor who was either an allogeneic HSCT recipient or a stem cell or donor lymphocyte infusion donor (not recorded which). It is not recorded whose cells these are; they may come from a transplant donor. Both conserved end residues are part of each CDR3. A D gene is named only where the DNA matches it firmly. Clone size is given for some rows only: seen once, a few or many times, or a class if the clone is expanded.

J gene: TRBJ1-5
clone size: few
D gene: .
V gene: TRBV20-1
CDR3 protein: CSAEHKASNQPQHF
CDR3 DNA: TGCAGTGCCGAACACAAGGCTAGCAATCAGCCCCAGCATTTT

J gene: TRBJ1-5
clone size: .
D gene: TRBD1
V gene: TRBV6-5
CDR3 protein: CASSKGQGDQPQHF
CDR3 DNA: TGTGCCAGCAGTAAGGGACAGGGTGACCAGCCCCAGCATTTT

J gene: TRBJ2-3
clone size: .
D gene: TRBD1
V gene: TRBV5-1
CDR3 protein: CASRAGGLGTDTQYF
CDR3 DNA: TGCGCCAGCAGGGCAGGGGGCCTTGGCACAGATACGCAGTATTTT

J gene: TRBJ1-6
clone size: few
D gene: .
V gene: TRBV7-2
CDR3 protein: CASSSLTGSYNSPLHF
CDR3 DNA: TGTGCCAGCAGCTCCTTGACGGGCTCCTATAATTCACCCCTCCACTTT

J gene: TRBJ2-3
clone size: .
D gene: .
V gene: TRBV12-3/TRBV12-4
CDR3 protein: CASSLSGSDTQYF
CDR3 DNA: TGTGCCAGCAGTTTGTCGGGGTCTGATACGCAGTATTTT

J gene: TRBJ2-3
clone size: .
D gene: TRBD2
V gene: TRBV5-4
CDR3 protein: CASSPGGANTQYF
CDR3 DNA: TGTGCCAGCAGTCCCGGGGGGGCGAATACGCAGTATTTT

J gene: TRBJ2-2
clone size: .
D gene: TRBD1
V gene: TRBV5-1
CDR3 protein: CASSPGTGKGTGELFF
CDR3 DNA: TGCGCCAGCAGCCCCGGGACAGGGAAAGGGACCGGGGAGCTGTTTTTT

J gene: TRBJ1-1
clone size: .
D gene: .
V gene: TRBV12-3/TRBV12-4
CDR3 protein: CASSPRQGSWGTEAFF
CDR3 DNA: TGTGCCAGCAGCCCCAGGCAGGGTAGCTGGGGCACTGAAGCTTTCTTT

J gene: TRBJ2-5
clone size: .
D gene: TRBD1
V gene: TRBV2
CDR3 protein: CASKGTGSETQYF
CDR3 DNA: TGTGCCAGCAAGGGGACAGGGAGCGAGACCCAGTACTTC

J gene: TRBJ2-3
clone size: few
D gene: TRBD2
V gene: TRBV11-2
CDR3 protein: CASSFKLAGPYTDTQYF
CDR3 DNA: TGTGCCAGCAGCTTTAAGCTAGCGGGGCCCTACACAGATACGCAGTATTTT

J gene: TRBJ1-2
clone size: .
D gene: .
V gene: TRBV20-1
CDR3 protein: CSALGEGYGYTF
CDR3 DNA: TGCAGTGCGCTAGGGGAGGGGTATGGCTACACCTTC

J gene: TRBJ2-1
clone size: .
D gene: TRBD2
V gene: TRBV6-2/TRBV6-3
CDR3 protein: CASSYSFQRGESEQFF
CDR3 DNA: TGTGCCAGCAGTTACTCTTTCCAGCGGGGGGAGAGTGAGCAGTTCTTC

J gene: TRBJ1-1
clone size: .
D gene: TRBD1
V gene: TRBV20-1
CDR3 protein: CSAREKGQGGPEAFF
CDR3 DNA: TGCAGTGCTAGAGAGAAGGGACAGGGGGGGCCCGAAGCTTTCTTT